The clone carrying this T cell receptor (beta chain) was counted a few times. This sample was taken from a study of blood T cell repertoires in COVID-19. The wider study: Some COVID-19 samples were acute and others convalescent; all came from the United States, Italy and Spain. PBMCs, B-cell-depleted T cells, or T cells were the source of the cDNA or gDNA that made up the material.

The data were produced by immunoSEQ multiplex PCR, yet TCRdb's version contains in-frame clones alone and is incomplete. This sample carries more than 140,000 clones, about 86% of them seen once, and the ten largest clones take about 8%. Per germline, CDR1 LGHNA and CDR2 YNFKEQ. V lost 0 bases to trimming and J lost 7 bases, with 16 bases between them. The CDR3 is 16 amino acids. The sequence came from a woman aged 60-75 years with acute or convalescent COVID-19. This chain connects TRBV4-2 to TRBJ1-5; D perhaps matches TRBD1 (5 bases). Source material: peripheral blood. The CDR3 sequence is CASSQDPGELGQPQHF. The DNA of the CDR3 is TGTGCCAGCAGCCAAGATCCGGGGGAGCTTGGGCAGCCCCAGCATTTT.